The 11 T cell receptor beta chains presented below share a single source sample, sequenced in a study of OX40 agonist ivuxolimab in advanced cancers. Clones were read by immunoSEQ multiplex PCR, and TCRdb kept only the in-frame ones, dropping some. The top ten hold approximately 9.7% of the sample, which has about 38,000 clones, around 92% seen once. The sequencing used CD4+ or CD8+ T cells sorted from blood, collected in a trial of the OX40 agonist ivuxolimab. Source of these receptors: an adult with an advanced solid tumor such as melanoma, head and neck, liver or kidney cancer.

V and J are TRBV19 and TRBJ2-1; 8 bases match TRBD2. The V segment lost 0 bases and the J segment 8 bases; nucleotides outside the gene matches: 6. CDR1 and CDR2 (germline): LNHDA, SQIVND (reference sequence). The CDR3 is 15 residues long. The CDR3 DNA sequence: TGTGCCAGTAGTATAGATACCACTAGCGGACATGAGCAGTTCTTC. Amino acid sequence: CASSIDTTSGHEQFF.

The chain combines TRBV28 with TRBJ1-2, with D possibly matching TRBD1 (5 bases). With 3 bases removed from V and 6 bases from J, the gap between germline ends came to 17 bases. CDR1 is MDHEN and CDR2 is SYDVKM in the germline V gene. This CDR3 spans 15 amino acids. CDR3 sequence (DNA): TGTGCCAGCAGTTTGATGGGGGATGGGGTGAATGGCTACACCTTC. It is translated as CASSLMGDGVNGYTF.

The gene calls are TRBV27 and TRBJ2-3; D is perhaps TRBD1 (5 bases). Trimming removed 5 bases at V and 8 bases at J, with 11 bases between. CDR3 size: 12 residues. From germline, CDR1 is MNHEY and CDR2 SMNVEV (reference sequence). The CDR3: CASSPGRGTQYF. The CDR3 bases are TGTGCCAGCAGTCCCGGTAGGGGTACGCAGTATTTT.

The CDR3 spells CASSLGGLNTEAFF. The CDR3 nucleotides are TGTGCCAGCAGCTTAGGGGGATTGAACACTGAAGCTTTCTTT. The V and J genes are TRBV7-3 and TRBJ1-1; TRBD1 is a possible D gene (5 bases). The V and J ends lost 2 bases and 0 bases respectively, with 7 bases between them. The CDR3 is 14 residues long. The germline V gene has CDR1 SGHTA and CDR2 FQGTGA. The full variable domain, rest sourced from reference TRBV7-3 and TRBJ1-1, is GAGVSQTPSNKVTEKGKYVELRCDPISGHTALYWYRQSLGQGPEFLIYFQGTGAADDSGLPNDRFFAVRPEGSVSTLKIQRTERGDSAVYLCASSLGGLNTEAFFGQGTRLTVV.

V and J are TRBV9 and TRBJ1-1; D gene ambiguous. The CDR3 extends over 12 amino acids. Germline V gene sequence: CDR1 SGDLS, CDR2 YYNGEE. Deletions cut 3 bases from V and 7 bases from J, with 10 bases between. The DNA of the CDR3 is TGTGCCAGCAGCGGCTACAGAGATGAAGCTTTCTTT. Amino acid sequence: CASSGYRDEAFF.

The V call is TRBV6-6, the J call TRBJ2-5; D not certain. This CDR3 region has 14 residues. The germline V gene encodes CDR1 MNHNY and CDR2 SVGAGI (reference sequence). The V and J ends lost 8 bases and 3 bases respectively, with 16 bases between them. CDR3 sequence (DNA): TGTGCCAGCCAGCCAATTAACTTCGAAGAGACCCAGTACTTC. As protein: CASQPINFEETQYF.

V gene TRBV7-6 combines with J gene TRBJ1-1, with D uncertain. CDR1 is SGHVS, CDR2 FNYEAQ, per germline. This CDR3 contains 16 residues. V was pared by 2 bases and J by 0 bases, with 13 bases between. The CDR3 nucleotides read TGTGCCAGCAGCTTACCCCTGGCAGACATGAACACTGAAGCTTTCTTT. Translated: CASSLPLADMNTEAFF.

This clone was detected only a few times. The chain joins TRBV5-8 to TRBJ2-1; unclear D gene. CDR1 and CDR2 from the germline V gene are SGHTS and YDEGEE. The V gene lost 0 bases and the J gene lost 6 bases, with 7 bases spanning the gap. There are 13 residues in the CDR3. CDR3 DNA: TGTGCCAGCAGCTTGGGGGTGGTCAATGAGCAGTTCTTC. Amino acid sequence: CASSLGVVNEQFF.

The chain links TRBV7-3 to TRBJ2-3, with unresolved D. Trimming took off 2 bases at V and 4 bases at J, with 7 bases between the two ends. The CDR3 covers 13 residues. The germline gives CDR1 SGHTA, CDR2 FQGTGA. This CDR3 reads CASSLEKADTQYF. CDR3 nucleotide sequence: TGTGCCAGCAGCTTAGAGAAGGCAGATACGCAGTATTTT.

CDR3 loop: CASSLRSGWPLHF. The CDR3 DNA follows: TGTGCCAGCAGCTTAAGATCAGGGTGGCCCCTCCACTTT. J is TRBJ1-6 and V is TRBV7-8; D might be TRBD1 (5 bases). Trimming left V 2 bases short and J 13 bases short, with 12 bases between. CDR3 length: 13 amino acids. Germline V CDR1 and CDR2: SGHVS, FQNEAQ.

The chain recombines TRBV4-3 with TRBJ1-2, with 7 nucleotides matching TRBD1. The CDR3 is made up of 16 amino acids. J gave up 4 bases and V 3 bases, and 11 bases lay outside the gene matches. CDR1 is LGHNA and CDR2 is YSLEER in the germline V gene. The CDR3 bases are TGCGCCAGCAGCCAGGGCCCCGGGACAGCAACCTATGGCTACACCTTC. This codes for CASSQGPGTATYGYTF.